The 27 T cell receptor beta chains in this list originate from one sample, sequenced in a study of T cells in Graves' hyperthyroidism and ophthalmopathy. Template material for amplifying TCR beta CDR3 regions consisted of RNA transcripts. Using the HTBI primer set, a first-round RT-PCR was run on the TCR CDR3. TCRdb re-called the multiplex PCR reads through MiXCR, storing one row per CDR3 protein. This sample yields 300,000 to 400,000 distinct CDR3 sequences, of which approximately 18% are seen a single time; around 54% belongs to the top ten. The sample consisted of blood. The receptors here all came from a woman between 50 and 59 years old with Graves' hyperthyroidism.

This clonotype has just a few counts. The chain has TRBV20-1 and TRBJ2-2; 8 nucleotides agree with TRBD1. This CDR3 is built from 13 residues. V shed 3 bases, J shed 10 bases, and the junction held 7 bases outside the gene matches. Germline-derived CDR1 and CDR2 are DFQATT and SNEGSKA (reference sequence). Here the CDR3 DNA reads TGCAGTGCTAGCCTACAGGGGGTGTCGGAGCTGTTTTTT. Its translation: CSASLQGVSELFF.

This clonotype was seen repeatedly, ten times or more. The chain links TRBV12-3 or TRBV12-4 to TRBJ1-2; D gene ambiguous. The CDR3 contains 13 residues. Between the trimmed V and J ends, which lost 8 bases and 6 bases, there was a span of 16 bases. CDR3 loop: CASAFGISNGYTF. The CDR3 bases are TGTGCCAGCGCTTTTGGTATAAGTAATGGCTACACCTTC.

As to this clonotype: A much bigger clone sits one base away, suggesting this may be a read error. V is TRBV7-8 and J is TRBJ1-1, with a possible D match to TRBD1 (6 bases). The CDR3 totals 15 residues. V was cut by 3 bases and J by 3 bases, with 14 bases left in between. The V gene's germline CDR1 is SGHVS and CDR2 FQNEAQ. CDR3 sequence reads: CASSFGGREYTEAFF. For the CDR3, the DNA is TGTGCCAGCAGCTTCGGGGGCAGGGAGTACACTGAAGCTTTCTTT.

In its sample, this clonotype was seen a few times. The chain joins TRBV18 to TRBJ1-1; D gene uncertain. The CDR3 has 14 amino acids. With 5 bases removed from V and 6 bases from J, the gap between germline ends came to 16 bases. Germline CDR1 KGHSH, CDR2 LQKENI. The CDR3 DNA reads TGTGCCAGCTCATCGCGAGCTAGCATGGCTGAAGCTTTCTTT. This sequence encodes CASSSRASMAEAFF.

This clonotype was picked up a small number of times. This may be a read error, as it is one base from a much larger clone. The CDR3 sequence: CATSLSTRIGEQYF. The CDR3 DNA sequence: TGTGCCACCAGTTTATCCACCAGGATCGGCGAGCAGTACTTC. The chain has TRBV27 and TRBJ2-7; D not certain. The length of the CDR3 is 14 residues. Germline lookup yields CDR1 MNHEY and CDR2 SMNVEV (reference sequence).

This clonotype was seen ten or more times. The chain has TRBV18 and TRBJ2-5, with 7 bases fitting TRBD2. This CDR3 contains 15 residues. V dropped 3 bases and J dropped 2; count of bases not matched to a gene: 6. The germline CDR1 and CDR2 sequences are KGHSH and LQKENI. In DNA, the CDR3 is TGTGCCAGCTCACCCTACCAGGGAGGGCAAGAGACCCAGTACTTC. This codes for CASSPYQGGQETQYF.

The CDR3 region has the DNA TGTGCCAGCAGTGAATGGGATCCCGAGGGGCCCCAGCATTTT. This gives the protein CASSEWDPEGPQHF. The chain recombines TRBV6-1 with TRBJ1-5; D remains unclear. Trimming removed 2 bases at V and 9 bases at J, with 14 bases between. The CDR3 is made up of 14 amino acids. Germline loops: CDR1 MNHNS, CDR2 SASEGT.

This clonotype showed up many times. The J gene is TRBJ2-3, the V gene TRBV2, with 8 bases aligning to TRBD1. This CDR3 is 17 amino acids long. Germline CDR1 is SNHLY and CDR2 is FYNNEI. The V segment lost 8 bases and the J segment 2 bases; nucleotides outside the gene matches: 15. The CDR3 sequence is CASLIWPGQVLTDTQYF. CDR3 bases: TGTGCCAGCCTGATTTGGCCGGGACAGGTCCTCACAGATACGCAGTATTTT. The full variable domain, in which reference TRBV2 and TRBJ2-3 provide the parts outside the CDR3, is EPEVTQTPSHQVTQMGQEVILRCVPISNHLYFYWYRQILGQKVEFLVSFYNNEISEKSEIFDDQFSVERPDGSNFTLKIRSTKLEDSAMYFCASLIWPGQVLTDTQYFGPGTRLTVL.

This clonotype was counted between two and nine times. J is TRBJ1-5 and V is TRBV10-2, with D unclear. The CDR3 is made up of 13 amino acids. Germline V gives CDR1 WSHSY, CDR2 SAAADI. Trimming pared 3 bases from V and 0 bases from J, leaving 3 bases between. CDR3 residues: CASSEYSNQPQHF. DNA of the CDR3: TGCGCCAGCAGTGAATATAGCAATCAGCCCCAGCATTTT.

J is TRBJ1-2 and V is TRBV7-2; D possibly corresponds to TRBD1 (5 bases). Germline CDR1 is SGHTA and CDR2 is FQGNSA. V was cut by 6 bases and J by 7 bases, with 18 bases left in between. The CDR3 is 14 residues long. CDR3 sequence: CASSPSPGDLGYTF. CDR3 DNA sequence: TGTGCCAGCAGTCCCTCCCCGGGGGACCTTGGCTACACCTTC. The full variable domain, with the rest looked up from reference TRBV7-2 and TRBJ1-2, is GAGVSQSPSNKVTEKGKDVELRCDPISGHTALYWYRQSLGQGLEFLIYFQGNSAPDKSGLPSDRFSAERTGGSVSTLTIQRTQQEDSAVYLCASSPSPGDLGYTFGSGTRLTVV.

This rearrangement joins TRBV7-9 to TRBJ2-1, with D perhaps being TRBD1 or TRBD2 (6 bases each). Germline loops: CDR1 SEHNR, CDR2 FQNEAQ (reference sequence). The CDR3 extends over 16 amino acids. V was cut by 7 bases and J by 3 bases, with 19 bases left in between. The CDR3 reads CASTLGWGAVYNEQFF. CDR3 coding DNA: TGTGCCAGCACCCTAGGTTGGGGGGCAGTCTACAATGAGCAGTTCTTC.

V usage is TRBV20-1 and J usage is TRBJ1-4; no firm D call. Germline assignment: CDR1 DFQATT and CDR2 SNEGSKA (reference sequence). The CDR3 loop spans 13 amino acids. V was trimmed by 0 bases and J by 6 bases, leaving 8 bases between them. The CDR3 DNA follows: TGCAGTGCTAGAGATTATCAGGATGAAAAACTGTTTTTT. Amino acids: CSARDYQDEKLFF.

The V call is TRBV29-1, the J call TRBJ1-1; D remains unclear. CDR1 and CDR2 (germline): SQVTM, ANQGSEA. Between the trimmed V and J ends, which lost 4 bases and 0 bases, there was a span of 9 bases. CDR3 length: 13 amino acids. As DNA, the CDR3 is TGCAGCGTTGTGTTACCGGTGAACACTGAAGCTTTCTTT. Translated, it gives CSVVLPVNTEAFF.

This clonotype was detected only a few times. This chain connects TRBV30 to TRBJ1-4; no clear D. The CDR3 loop spans 11 amino acids. Germline V CDR1 and CDR2: GTSNPN, SVGIG (reference sequence). The germline V and J ends were trimmed by 1 base and 13 bases, with 10 bases remaining between them. Written as DNA, the CDR3 is TGTGCCTGGAGTGGAGCCCTGGGACTGTTTTTT. Encoded protein: CAWSGALGLFF.

This clonotype was counted a few times. The chain carries TRBV6-1 and TRBJ2-7; 15 nucleotides match TRBD2. V was pared by 8 bases and J by 6 bases, with 5 bases of the junction left unmatched. The V gene's germline CDR1 is MNHNS and CDR2 SASEGT. There are 14 residues in the CDR3. The CDR3 sequence is CASWTSGGAVEQYV. The CDR3 bases are TGTGCCAGCTGGACTAGCGGGGGGGCGGTCGAGCAGTACGTC.

This clonotype was counted many times. The chain has TRBV30 and TRBJ1-1; possible D gene TRBD1, 5 bases. Deletions cut 1 base from V and 5 bases from J, with 17 bases between. The CDR3 has 15 residues. Germline V lookup: CDR1 GTSNPN, CDR2 SVGIG (reference sequence). CDR3 amino acids: CAWSATTGWGTEAFF. The CDR3 DNA is TGTGCCTGGAGTGCGACAACAGGTTGGGGAACTGAAGCTTTCTTT.

This clonotype came up a few times. The genes are TRBV11-2 and TRBJ1-2; 10 positions agree with TRBD1. V was clipped by 4 bases and J by 5 bases; unmatched bases: 10. Germline V lookup: CDR1 SGHAT, CDR2 FQNNGV. The CDR3 totals 16 residues. CDR3 sequence: CASSSLEGQGSYGYTF. CDR3 coding DNA: TGTGCCAGCAGCTCGCTGGAGGGACAGGGGTCGTATGGCTACACCTTC.

The V gene is TRBV9, the J gene TRBJ2-3; 11 bases align to TRBD1. Germline V gene sequence: CDR1 SGDLS, CDR2 YYNGEE. CDR3 length: 15 amino acids. The trim removed 2 bases at V and 4 bases at J, leaving 3 bases unmatched. CDR3 sequence reads: CASSVDRGHPDTQYF. In DNA form, the CDR3 reads TGTGCCAGCAGCGTGGACAGGGGGCACCCAGATACGCAGTATTTT.

This clonotype was counted a few times. The CDR3, as DNA: TGCAGTGCTGCATTCTTTGAAAAACTGTTTTTT. Translated: CSAAFFEKLFF. This chain uses TRBV20-1 with TRBJ1-4; no reliable D call. The germline V gene has CDR1 DFQATT and CDR2 SNEGSKA (reference sequence). The CDR3 totals 11 residues. Deletions cut 5 bases from V and 7 bases from J, with 8 bases between.

Remarks on this clonotype: Germline and junction disagree at one end, which may indicate a read error. V gene TRBV28 combines with J gene TRBJ1-1, with 8 bases matching TRBD1. Germline assignment: CDR1 MDHEN and CDR2 SYDVKM. The CDR3 loop spans 15 amino acids. CDR3: CASRDRGIMNTEAFF. In nucleotides, the CDR3 is TGTGCCAGCAGAGACAGGGGAATCATGAACACTGAAGCTTTCTTC.

The CDR3 spells CASSLSRVDQPQHF. CDR3 DNA: TGTGCCAGCAGTTTGTCCAGGGTCGACCAGCCCCAGCATTTT. The chain recombines TRBV28 with TRBJ1-5, with TRBD1 as a possible D gene (5 bases). Germline CDR1 MDHEN, CDR2 SYDVKM. The CDR3 is 14 amino acids. V was cut by 3 bases and J by 7 bases, with 13 bases left in between.

The CDR3 spells CASSESISGGNQETQYF. CDR3 DNA: TGTGCCAGCAGTGAAAGTATTAGCGGGGGGAACCAAGAGACCCAGTACTTC. The chain recombines TRBV6-1 with TRBJ2-5, with 10 bases identical to TRBD2. Germline CDR1 MNHNS, CDR2 SASEGT. J lost 0 bases, V lost 2 bases, and 6 bases had no gene match. There are 17 residues in the CDR3.

This clonotype was detected a few times. V usage is TRBV5-1 and J usage is TRBJ2-7; 7 bases fit TRBD2. In germline, CDR1 is SGHRS, CDR2 YFSETQ. CDR3 size: 20 residues. J gave up 9 bases and V 4 bases, and 31 bases lay outside the gene matches. DNA for the CDR3: TGCGCCAGCAGCCCCCAAGGTGGCGGGGGAGTCCTAGTAGGTAAAGCGTGGCAGTACTTC. Its translation is CASSPQGGGGVLVGKAWQYF.

This clonotype was detected only once. This rearrangement joins TRBV6-2 or TRBV6-3 to TRBJ2-5, with D tentatively TRBD1 (5 bases). The V gene lost 7 bases and the J gene lost 5 bases, with 14 bases spanning the gap. The germline V gene has CDR1 MNHEY and CDR2 SVGEGT. The length of the CDR3 is 13 residues. The CDR3 DNA follows: TGTGCCAGCAATACCCTCAGGGCGGAGACCCAGTACTTC. Encoded protein: CASNTLRAETQYF.

This clonotype was counted only a few times. This may stem from a read error, because a much larger clone lies one nucleotide away. The chain couples TRBV2 to TRBJ1-5, with D possibly TRBD1 on 6 matching bases. The ends were cut back, 4 bases at V and 6 bases at J, with 16 bases in the middle. This CDR3 is 15 amino acids long. The germline V gene encodes CDR1 SNHLY and CDR2 FYNNEI. CDR3 nucleotides: TGTGCCAGCAGTGTTTACGGACAGTTCGGTCAGCCCCAGCATTTT. Protein product: CASSVYGQFGQPQHF.

This clonotype appeared a few times. This chain uses TRBV4-1 with TRBJ2-5; TRBD2 aligns across 7 bases. CDR1 is MGHRA, CDR2 YSYEKL, per germline. The CDR3 consists of 17 residues. J lost 2 bases, V lost 0 bases, and 9 bases had no gene match. The DNA of the CDR3 is TGCGCCAGCAGCCAAGATCTCCCACTAGCGCTTCAAGAGACCCAGTACTTC. It encodes CASSQDLPLALQETQYF.

This clonotype came up many times. The chain recombines TRBV2 with TRBJ2-7, with 7 bases matching TRBD2. This CDR3 comprises 13 residues. The J segment lost 0 bases and the V segment lost 5 bases, leaving 1 base of the junction unmatched. Germline assignment: CDR1 SNHLY and CDR2 FYNNEI. CDR3 in amino acids: CASSWTSSYEQYF. Here the CDR3 DNA reads TGTGCCAGCAGTTGGACTAGCTCCTACGAGCAGTACTTC.